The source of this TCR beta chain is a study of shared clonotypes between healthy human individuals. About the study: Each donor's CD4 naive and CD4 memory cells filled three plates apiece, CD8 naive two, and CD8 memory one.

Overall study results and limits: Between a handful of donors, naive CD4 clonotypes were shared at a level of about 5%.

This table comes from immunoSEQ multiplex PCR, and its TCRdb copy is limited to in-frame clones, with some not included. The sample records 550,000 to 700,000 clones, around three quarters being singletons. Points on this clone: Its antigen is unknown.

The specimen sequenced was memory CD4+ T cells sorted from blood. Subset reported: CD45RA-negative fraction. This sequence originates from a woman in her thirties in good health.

In DNA, the CDR3 is TGTGCCAGCAGTTTATCACGTCAGGGCATTTCCTACGAGCAGTACTTC. As protein: CASSLSRQGISYEQYF. The chain is built from TRBV28 and TRBJ2-7; D may be TRBD1 (5 bases). The germline CDR1 and CDR2 sequences are MDHEN and SYDVKM. This CDR3 has 16 amino acids. The germline V and J ends were trimmed by 1 base and 1 base, with 14 bases remaining between them.